This T cell receptor beta chain was sequenced for a study of shared clonotypes between healthy human individuals. The naive CD8 subset, CD45RO-negative cells positively selected for CCR7, excluded terminally differentiated effector memory CD45RA+ cells. This table comes from immunoSEQ multiplex PCR, and its TCRdb copy is limited to in-frame clones, with some not included. The repertoire holds about 2 million clones, with about 95% as singletons. Germline values: CDR1 PRHDT, CDR2 FYEKMQ (reference sequence). The CDR3 has 16 residues. V lost 5 bases, J lost 0 bases, and 16 bases lay in between. This chain connects TRBV13 to TRBJ1-1, with a weak D call TRBD1 (6 bases). The sample comprised naive CD8+ T cells sorted from blood. The clonotype was recovered from a man aged 18 to 30 in good health. In DNA, the CDR3 is TGTGCCAGCAGCATGACAGGAGTTAGATTGAACACTGAAGCTTTCTTT. Translation: CASSMTGVRLNTEAFF. The complete variable domain, with remaining parts taken from reference TRBV13 and TRBJ1-1, reads AAGVIQSPRHLIKEKRETATLKCYPIPRHDTVYWYQQGPGQDPQFLISFYEKMQSDKGSIPDRFSAQQFSDYHSELNMSSLELGDSALYFCASSMTGVRLNTEAFFGQGTRLTVV.